This entry concerns a single T cell receptor beta chain. Its antigen is still unknown. This entry belongs to a study of OX40 agonist ivuxolimab in advanced cancers. Looking at the study overall: Patients were given ivuxolimab, an antibody that agonizes OX40 (CD134). Melanoma, hepatocellular carcinoma, head and neck or renal cell cancer occurred in dose-escalation patients. Partial responses, seen in three patients, involved one hepatocellular carcinoma and two cutaneous melanomas. Whole-study findings and limits: Expanded clones were, on average, more numerous in CD8+ T cells than in CD4+.

CDR1 and CDR2 (germline): KGHSH, LQKENI. There are 14 residues in the CDR3. Between the trimmed V and J ends, which lost 2 bases and 0 bases, there was a span of 7 bases. Sequencing was performed with immunoSEQ multiplex PCR; in TCRdb, only in-frame clones are kept and a portion is missing. The table has roughly 61,000 clones, 70% to 90% seen once. This rearrangement joins TRBV18 to TRBJ1-1; D remains unclear. This specimen consisted of CD4+ or CD8+ T cells sorted from blood, obtained in a trial of the OX40 agonist ivuxolimab. The receptor's source is an adult with an advanced solid tumor such as melanoma, head and neck, liver or kidney cancer. CDR3 DNA: TGTGCCAGCTCACCAAAAGGCTTGAACACTGAAGCTTTCTTT. Its protein is CASSPKGLNTEAFF.